The entry below describes one T cell receptor beta chain. Antigen specificity is unknown. This sample is part of a study of T cell responses to AZD1222 COVID-19 vaccine. About the study: Some second doses came at about 4 weeks and others at about 12 weeks; these were pooled.

Study outcomes and limitations: Targeting of unmutated variant regions was reportedly seen in nearly half of spike-specific TCRs. Vaccination with two AZD1222 doses was followed by a rise in Spike-specific TCR breadth and depth.

Measured with immunoSEQ multiplex PCR; TCRdb has only the in-frame clones, and not every one. The sample consists of approximately 130,000 clones, around 92% of them appearing once. V lost 1 base and J lost 2, with 18 bases in between. CDR3 length: 18 amino acids. From germline, CDR1 is LNHNV and CDR2 YYDKDF (reference sequence). This receptor was obtained from an adult in good health. This chain joins TRBV15 and TRBJ1-5; D is undetermined. The source was peripheral blood, collected on day 0 of AZD1222 vaccination. In DNA, the CDR3 is TGTGCCACCAGCAGAGGGAAAGGGTTAAGTAGGGGCAATCAGCCCCAGCATTTT. Protein product: CATSRGKGLSRGNQPQHF.